The 26 T cell receptor beta chains below all came from one sample that was sequenced in a study of T cell responses to AZD1222 COVID-19 vaccine. Clones were sequenced by immunoSEQ multiplex PCR, and TCRdb holds only the in-frame ones, with some missing. The sample carries 75,000 to 90,000 clones, 70% to 90% recorded once. Specimen: peripheral blood, collected 28 days after the second AZD1222 dose. These receptors were collected from an adult who received the AZD1222 COVID-19 vaccine.

Here the CDR3 DNA reads TGTGCCAGCGAATTGGCAGTAGGAAACACCATATATTTT. Encoded protein: CASELAVGNTIYF. The genes are TRBV2 and TRBJ1-3; D unresolved. Between the trimmed V and J ends, which lost 8 bases and 4 bases, there was a span of 12 bases. Germline V CDR1 and CDR2: SNHLY, FYNNEI. The CDR3 extends over 13 amino acids.

V and J are TRBV24-1 and TRBJ1-5, with TRBD1 identical over 8 bases. Germline V gene lookup returns CDR1 KGHDR and CDR2 SFDVKD. Trimming removed 4 bases from V and 6 bases from J; junction bases left unmatched: 10. This CDR3 region has 16 residues. The CDR3 bases are TGTGCCACCAGTGAACCGGACAGGGAGAAGACTCAGCCCCAGCATTTT. Translation gives CATSEPDREKTQPQHF.

V usage is TRBV7-2 and J usage is TRBJ2-2, with D possibly being TRBD1 (5 bases). Deletions cut 2 bases from V and 7 bases from J, with 14 bases between. Germline V gives CDR1 SGHTA, CDR2 FQGNSA. The CDR3 has 15 residues. The CDR3 loop is CASSLQGRASGELFF. CDR3 in DNA: TGTGCCAGCAGCTTACAAGGCAGGGCGAGCGGGGAGCTGTTTTTT.

This chain connects TRBV6-1 to TRBJ2-3, with D perhaps TRBD1 (5 bases). Germline loops: CDR1 MNHNS, CDR2 SASEGT. CDR3 length: 16 residues. Trimming took 3 bases from V and 1 from J, leaving 14 bases between them. This CDR3 is CASSDGAQPGTDTQYF. Here the CDR3 DNA reads TGTGCCAGCAGTGATGGGGCACAGCCCGGCACAGATACGCAGTATTTT.

The rearrangement links TRBV19 to TRBJ1-5; TRBD1 might be the D (5 bases). Germline values: CDR1 LNHDA, CDR2 SQIVND (reference sequence). Deletions cut 0 bases from V and 0 bases from J, with 18 bases between. The CDR3 totals 19 residues. The chain's CDR3 is CASSIDLQRQTYSNQPQHF. CDR3 DNA sequence: TGTGCCAGTAGTATAGACCTCCAGCGACAGACCTATAGCAATCAGCCCCAGCATTTT.

This clone was observed a handful of times. The gene calls are TRBV19 and TRBJ2-5; 7 bases are a match to TRBD2. The CDR3 totals 14 residues. Germline CDR1 and CDR2: LNHDA and SQIVND (reference sequence). With 7 bases clipped from V and 4 bases from J, the junction kept 9 bases outside the gene matches. The CDR3 sequence is CASKPGLRGETQYF. Written as DNA, the CDR3 is TGTGCCAGTAAACCGGGACTAAGAGGAGAGACCCAGTACTTC.

This clone came up a few times. The chain uses TRBV28 and TRBJ1-1; 7 bases map to TRBD1. The V segment lost 5 bases and the J segment 6 bases; nucleotides outside the gene matches: 6. Germline V gene lookup returns CDR1 MDHEN and CDR2 SYDVKM. This CDR3 comprises 13 residues. The CDR3 coding sequence is TGTGCCAGCAGTCTAACAGGGGTCTCTGAAGCTTTCTTT. It codes for CASSLTGVSEAFF.

The chain carries TRBV12-3 or TRBV12-4 and TRBJ2-1; D might be TRBD2 (6 bases). The length of the CDR3 is 13 residues. V lost 2 bases and J lost 8, with 10 bases in between. The DNA for the CDR3 is TGTGCCAGCAGTTTATGGCGGGGCTATGAGCAGTTCTTC. Amino acids: CASSLWRGYEQFF.

The chain combines TRBV6-5 with TRBJ1-1, with 10 bases matching TRBD1. The CDR3 is 15 amino acids. The germline CDR1 and CDR2 sequences are MNHEY and SVGAGI. V shed 6 bases and J 6 bases; nucleotides not matched to a gene: 10. The CDR3 protein is CASSYAGQGTSEAFF. DNA of the CDR3: TGTGCCAGCAGCTATGCGGGACAGGGGACGTCTGAAGCTTTCTTT.

This sequence joins TRBV5-6 and TRBJ2-7; D is undetermined. The CDR3 is made up of 11 amino acids. V was cut by 0 bases and J by 5 bases, with 3 bases left in between. The germline CDR1 and CDR2 sequences are SGHDT and YYEEEE. CDR3 sequence (DNA): TGTGCCAGCAGCTTGGTGGACGAGCAGTACGTC. Translating it yields CASSLVDEQYV.

This CDR3 reads CASSTTGELGYTF. CDR3 DNA: TGTGCCAGCAGTACGACAGGGGAGCTTGGCTACACCTTC. The rearrangement joins TRBV2 to TRBJ1-2; 8 bases map to TRBD1. The length of the CDR3 is 13 residues. J gave up 7 bases and V 5 bases, and 6 bases lay outside the gene matches. The germline V gene encodes CDR1 SNHLY and CDR2 FYNNEI.

This sequence joins TRBV7-3 and TRBJ2-4; 9 positions agree with TRBD1. Germline V CDR1 and CDR2: SGHTA, FQGTGA. Losses at the gene ends were 0 bases for V and 6 bases for J; bases not matched to a gene: 21. This CDR3 region has 21 residues. CDR3 sequence (DNA): TGTGCCAGCAGCTTAACAACCAGGGACAGGGTAGGGTGTATTACTGGAAACATTCAGTACTTC. Translated: CASSLTTRDRVGCITGNIQYF.

J is TRBJ2-5 and V is TRBV7-3; weak D call: TRBD2 (6 bases). The V gene's germline CDR1 is SGHTA and CDR2 FQGTGA. Trimming stripped 4 bases from V and 5 bases from J, with 17 bases between. The CDR3 contains 15 residues. The CDR3 loop is CASSSLGGLDETQYF. CDR3 in DNA: TGTGCCAGCAGCTCGCTCGGAGGGCTAGACGAGACCCAGTACTTC.

The V call is TRBV21-1, the J call TRBJ2-2; the table's D gene call, TRBD2, was not cross checked with the DNA. TRBV21-1 has pseudogene status. This CDR3 region has 20 residues. The CDR3 DNA follows: TGTGCCAGCACCCTATTAACGACTAGCGGGGGGCGAGCGAACACCGGGGAGCTGTTTTTT. It translates to CASTLLTTSGGRANTGELFF.

Only one count was recorded for this clone. The chain employs TRBV11-2 and TRBJ1-4; D gene unclear. The CDR3 spans 13 residues. Germline V gene sequence: CDR1 SGHAT, CDR2 FQNNGV. V was shortened by 2 bases and J by 3 bases, with 4 bases between the two germline ends. CDR3 region: CASSLFSNEKLFF. DNA for the CDR3: TGTGCCAGCAGCTTATTCTCTAATGAAAAACTGTTTTTT.

The rearrangement joins TRBV13 to TRBJ2-1, with D tentatively TRBD2 (6 bases). Germline V gene data show CDR1 as PRHDT and CDR2 as FYEKMQ (reference sequence). Trimming removed 4 bases at V and 8 bases at J, with 6 bases between. The CDR3 extends over 11 amino acids. The CDR3 sequence is CASSWGDEQFF. The CDR3 nucleotides read TGTGCCAGCAGCTGGGGGGATGAGCAGTTCTTC.

DNA for the CDR3: TGTGCCAGCAGTTTGGGCGGGGGCTCGGAGCCCCAGCATTTT. The encoded protein is CASSLGGGSEPQHF. The genes are TRBV28 and TRBJ1-5; a weak D match, TRBD1 (6 bases). The germline V gene encodes CDR1 MDHEN and CDR2 SYDVKM. The CDR3 length is 14 residues. The V end was cut by 3 bases, the J end by 8 bases, with 14 bases between.

The rearrangement links TRBV7-2 to TRBJ1-1, with a tentative D call TRBD1 (6 bases). The CDR3 runs 14 residues. The V gene lost 1 base and the J gene lost 5 bases, with 11 bases spanning the gap. Germline CDR1 is SGHTA and CDR2 is FQGNSA. For the CDR3, the DNA is TGTGCCAGCAGCTTAGAGGACAGTCGGACTGAAGCTTTCTTT. It translates to CASSLEDSRTEAFF.

By share of the sample, this clone is large (0.1 to 1%). The J gene is TRBJ1-2, the V gene TRBV13; D uncertain. The ends were cut back, 0 bases at V and 3 bases at J, with 14 bases in the middle. Per germline, CDR1 PRHDT and CDR2 FYEKMQ (reference sequence). This CDR3 has 16 amino acids. The CDR3 sequence is CASSLGMSFFDYGYTF. The CDR3 DNA sequence: TGTGCCAGCAGCTTAGGCATGTCATTCTTTGACTATGGCTACACCTTC.

In its sample, this clone was seen a few times. The chain links TRBV7-9 to TRBJ2-2; the D call may be TRBD1 or TRBD2 (5 bases each). The CDR3 sequence is 14 residues long. CDR1 and CDR2 from the germline V gene are SEHNR and FQNEAQ (reference sequence). The germline V and J ends were trimmed by 5 bases and 8 bases, with 15 bases remaining between them. DNA of the CDR3: TGTGCCAGCAGCCGGGACCTCACTGCGGGGGAGCTGTTTTTT. Its translation: CASSRDLTAGELFF.

The chain links TRBV18 to TRBJ2-7, with 12 nucleotides matching TRBD2. After removal of 5 bases from V and 5 bases from J, the junction contained 7 bases not matched to a gene. Per the germline V gene, CDR1 is KGHSH and CDR2 is LQKENI. The length of the CDR3 is 15 residues. CDR3 DNA: TGTGCCAGCTCATATCTAGCGGGAGGGATCAACGAGCAGTACTTC. It translates to CASSYLAGGINEQYF.

The chain uses TRBV30 and TRBJ1-1; no clear D gene. Germline lookup yields CDR1 GTSNPN and CDR2 SVGIG (reference sequence). The germline V and J ends were trimmed by 3 bases and 1 base, with 9 bases remaining between them. CDR3 length: 13 amino acids. The chain's CDR3 is CAWRWDPNTEAFF. The CDR3 DNA reads TGTGCCTGGAGGTGGGATCCGAACACTGAAGCTTTCTTT.

The J gene is TRBJ1-2, the V gene TRBV18, with TRBD1 matching 7 bases. The J segment lost 6 bases and the V segment lost 3 bases, leaving 4 bases of the junction unmatched. From germline, CDR1 is KGHSH and CDR2 LQKENI. The CDR3 sequence is 13 residues long. The CDR3 nucleotides read TGTGCCAGCTCACCGGAGGGGGCGAATGGCTACACCTTC. Translated, it gives CASSPEGANGYTF.

The rearrangement links TRBV9 to TRBJ1-2, with unresolved D. Germline assignment: CDR1 SGDLS and CDR2 YYNGEE. The CDR3 runs 14 residues. V was clipped by 1 base and J by 2 bases, with 9 bases between them. Written as DNA, the CDR3 is TGTGCCAGCAGCGTATCACCCTGGAACTATGGCTACACCTTC. This codes for CASSVSPWNYGYTF. Drawing the rest from reference TRBV9 and TRBJ1-2, the complete variable domain is DSGVTQTPKHLITATGQRVTLRCSPRSGDLSVYWYQQSLDQGLQFLIQYYNGEERAKGNILERFSAQQFPDLHSELNLSSLELGDSALYFCASSVSPWNYGYTFGSGTRLTVV.

The chain couples TRBV6-6 to TRBJ1-5; maybe TRBD1 (6 bases). The CDR3 is made up of 18 amino acids. Trimming removed 5 bases at V and 2 bases at J, with 22 bases between. Germline V gene data show CDR1 as MNHNY and CDR2 as SVGAGI (reference sequence). For the CDR3, the DNA is TGTGCCAGCAGTCAGGTTACCCCCGGGACAACAGGCAATCAGCCCCAGCATTTT. This gives the protein CASSQVTPGTTGNQPQHF.

This sequence joins TRBV19 and TRBJ1-3; D is undetermined. This CDR3 is built from 13 residues. The V end lost 6 bases, the J end lost 0 bases, and 6 bases lay between the germline ends. Germline V CDR1 and CDR2: LNHDA, SQIVND (reference sequence). The CDR3 nucleotides read TGTGCCAGTAGCAAAAGCTCTGGAAACACCATATATTTT. It is translated as CASSKSSGNTIYF.